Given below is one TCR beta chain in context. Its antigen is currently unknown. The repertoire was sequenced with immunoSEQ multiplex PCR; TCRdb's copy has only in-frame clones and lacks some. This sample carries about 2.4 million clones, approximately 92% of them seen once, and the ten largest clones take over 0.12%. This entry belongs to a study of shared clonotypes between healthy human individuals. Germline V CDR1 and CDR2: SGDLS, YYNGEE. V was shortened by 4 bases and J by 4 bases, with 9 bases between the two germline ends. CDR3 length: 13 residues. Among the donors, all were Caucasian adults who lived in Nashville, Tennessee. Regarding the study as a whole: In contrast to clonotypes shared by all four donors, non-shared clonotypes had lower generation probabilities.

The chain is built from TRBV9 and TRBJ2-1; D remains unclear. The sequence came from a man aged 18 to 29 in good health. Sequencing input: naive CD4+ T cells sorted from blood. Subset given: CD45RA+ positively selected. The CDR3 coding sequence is TGTGCCAGCAGCCCCAGTAATTACAATGAGCAGTTCTTC. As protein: CASSPSNYNEQFF.